This T cell receptor (beta chain) was profiled in a study of cytomegalovirus exposure and HLA in healthy donors. Findings and limits, study-wide: In vitro data verified a few CMV-associated chains as specific for CMV antigens.

In regard to this clone: Its antigen is currently unknown.

Primers: 60 Vbeta forward and 13 Jbeta reverse. Only in-frame clones appear in the TCRdb table, and some are missing; sequencing was by immunoSEQ multiplex PCR. The sample consists of some 200,000 clones, 80% to 85% of them appearing once. V lost 6 bases and J lost 5; bases outside the gene matches: 31. The CDR3 is made up of 23 amino acids. CDR1 and CDR2 from the germline V gene are MDHEN and SYDVKM. Input material: PBMCs. The chain combines TRBV28 with TRBJ2-5; 12 nucleotides agree with TRBD2. The clonotype originates from a woman aged 45-60 years in good health and CMV-seropositive. CDR3 in DNA: TGTGCCAGCAGGCGATTTATTTCCTCGATGGACAGGACCTGGACTAGCGGGGAGGAGACCCAGTACTTC. Its protein is CASRRFISSMDRTWTSGEETQYF.